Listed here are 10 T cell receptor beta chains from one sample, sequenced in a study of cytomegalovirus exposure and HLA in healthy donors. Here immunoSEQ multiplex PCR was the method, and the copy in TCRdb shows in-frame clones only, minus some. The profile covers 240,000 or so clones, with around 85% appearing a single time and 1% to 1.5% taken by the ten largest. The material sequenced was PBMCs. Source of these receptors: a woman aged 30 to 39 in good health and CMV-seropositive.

The CDR3 region has the DNA TGTGCCAGCTCACCCCTGCAGGGCGGTGACAATGAGCAGTTCTTC. Amino acid sequence: CASSPLQGGDNEQFF. The chain combines TRBV18 with TRBJ2-1; tentatively, D is TRBD1 (5 bases). V lost 3 bases, J lost 5 bases, and 14 bases lay in between. Germline CDR1 and CDR2: KGHSH and LQKENI. This CDR3 comprises 15 residues.

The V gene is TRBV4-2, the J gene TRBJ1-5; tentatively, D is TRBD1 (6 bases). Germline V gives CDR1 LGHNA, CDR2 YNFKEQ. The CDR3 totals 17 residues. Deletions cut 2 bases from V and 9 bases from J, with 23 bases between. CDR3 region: CASSQWGGRNPVGPQHF. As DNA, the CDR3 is TGTGCCAGCAGCCAATGGGGGGGGCGGAACCCGGTCGGGCCCCAGCATTTT.

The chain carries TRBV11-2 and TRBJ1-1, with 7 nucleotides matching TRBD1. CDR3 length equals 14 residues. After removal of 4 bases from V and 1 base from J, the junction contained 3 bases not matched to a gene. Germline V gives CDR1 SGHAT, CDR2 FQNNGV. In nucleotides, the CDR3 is TGTGCCAGCAGCTACCGGACAGGGAACACTGAAGCTTTCTTT. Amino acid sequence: CASSYRTGNTEAFF. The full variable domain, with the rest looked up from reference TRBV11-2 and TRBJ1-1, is EAGVAQSPRYKIIEKRQSVAFWCNPISGHATLYWYQQILGQGPKLLIQFQNNGVVDDSQLPKDRFSAERLKGVDSTLKIQPAKLEDSAVYLCASSYRTGNTEAFFGQGTRLTVV.

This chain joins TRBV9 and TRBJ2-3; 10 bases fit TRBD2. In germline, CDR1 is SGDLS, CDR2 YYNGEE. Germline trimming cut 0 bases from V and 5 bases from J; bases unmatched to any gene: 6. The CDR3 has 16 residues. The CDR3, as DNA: TGTGCCAGCAGCGTAGCGCAGCGGGAGGGACAAGATACGCAGTATTTT. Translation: CASSVAQREGQDTQYF.

CDR3 DNA sequence: TGTGCCAGCAGTTCGTCGCAGGGGGAAGCCTATGAGCAGTTCTTC. Protein sequence: CASSSSQGEAYEQFF. The V call is TRBV27, the J call TRBJ2-1, with 7 bases that match TRBD1. With V trimmed by 4 bases and J by 8 bases, 11 bases remained unmatched. The CDR3 has 15 residues. CDR1 and CDR2 (germline): MNHEY, SMNVEV (reference sequence).

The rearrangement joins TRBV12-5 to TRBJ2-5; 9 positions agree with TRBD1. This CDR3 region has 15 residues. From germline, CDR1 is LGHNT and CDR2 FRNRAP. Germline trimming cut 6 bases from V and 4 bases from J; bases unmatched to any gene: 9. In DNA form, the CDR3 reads TGTGCTAGTGGGCTACAGGGGGCGCCCCCAGAGACCCAGTACTTC. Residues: CASGLQGAPPETQYF.

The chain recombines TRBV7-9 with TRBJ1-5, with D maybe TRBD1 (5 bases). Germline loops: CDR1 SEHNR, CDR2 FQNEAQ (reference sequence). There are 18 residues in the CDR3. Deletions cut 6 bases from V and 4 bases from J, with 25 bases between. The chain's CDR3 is CASSLTWGEISSNQPQHF. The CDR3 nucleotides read TGTGCCAGCAGTCTAACATGGGGGGAGATTTCAAGTAATCAGCCCCAGCATTTT.

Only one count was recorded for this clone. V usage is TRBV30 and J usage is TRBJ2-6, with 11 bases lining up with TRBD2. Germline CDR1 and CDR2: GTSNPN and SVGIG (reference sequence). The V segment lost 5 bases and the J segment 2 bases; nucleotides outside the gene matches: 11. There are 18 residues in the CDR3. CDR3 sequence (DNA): TGTGCCTGGGGCTTCGGGACTAGCGGAAAGACTGGGGCCAACGTCCTGACTTTC. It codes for CAWGFGTSGKTGANVLTF. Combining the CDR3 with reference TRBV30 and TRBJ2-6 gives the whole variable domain SQTIHQWPATLVQPVGSPLSLECTVEGTSNPNLYWYRQAAGRGLQLLFYSVGIGQISSEVPQNLSASRPQDRQFILSSKKLLLSDSGFYLCAWGFGTSGKTGANVLTFGAGSRLTVL.

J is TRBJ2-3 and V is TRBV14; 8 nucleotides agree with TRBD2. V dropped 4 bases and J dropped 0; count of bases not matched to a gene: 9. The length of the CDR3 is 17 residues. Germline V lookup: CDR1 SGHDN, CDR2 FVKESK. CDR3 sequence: CASSLPAGVLSTDTQYF. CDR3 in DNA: TGTGCCAGCAGCCTTCCAGCGGGAGTATTGAGCACAGATACGCAGTATTTT.

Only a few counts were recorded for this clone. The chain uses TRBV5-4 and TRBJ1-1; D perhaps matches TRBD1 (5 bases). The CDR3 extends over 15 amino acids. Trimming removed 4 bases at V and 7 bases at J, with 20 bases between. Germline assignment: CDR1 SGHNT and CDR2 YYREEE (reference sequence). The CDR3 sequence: CASSLQRQTLVEAFF. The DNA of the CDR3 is TGTGCCAGCAGCCTGCAAAGACAGACACTCGTTGAAGCTTTCTTT.